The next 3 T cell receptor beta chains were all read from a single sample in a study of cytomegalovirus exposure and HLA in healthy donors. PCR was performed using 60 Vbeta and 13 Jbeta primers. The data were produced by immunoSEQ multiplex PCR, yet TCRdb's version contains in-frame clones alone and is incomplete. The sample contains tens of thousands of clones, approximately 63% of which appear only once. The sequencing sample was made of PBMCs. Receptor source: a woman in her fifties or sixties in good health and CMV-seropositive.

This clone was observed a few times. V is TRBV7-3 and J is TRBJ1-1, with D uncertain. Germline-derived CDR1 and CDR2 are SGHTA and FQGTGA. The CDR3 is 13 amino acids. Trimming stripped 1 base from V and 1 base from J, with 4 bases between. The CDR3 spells CASSLRQNTEAFF. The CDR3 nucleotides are TGTGCCAGCAGCTTAAGACAGAACACTGAAGCTTTCTTT.

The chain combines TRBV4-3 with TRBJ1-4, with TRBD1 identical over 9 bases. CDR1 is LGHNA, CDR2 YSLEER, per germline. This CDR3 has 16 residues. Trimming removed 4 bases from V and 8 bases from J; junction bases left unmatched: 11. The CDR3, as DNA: TGCGCCAGCAGCCCCCTTTCGGGGACAGGGTGGGAAAAACTGTTTTTT. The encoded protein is CASSPLSGTGWEKLFF.

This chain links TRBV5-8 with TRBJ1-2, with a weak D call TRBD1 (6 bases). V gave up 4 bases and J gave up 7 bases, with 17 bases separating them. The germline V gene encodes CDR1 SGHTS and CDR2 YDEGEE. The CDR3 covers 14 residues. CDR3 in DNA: TGTGCCAGCAGCCCGGGGTCAGGGGCGGGTGGCTACACCTTC. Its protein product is CASSPGSGAGGYTF.